This T cell receptor (beta chain) was sequenced for a study of PD-L1 blockade in urothelial cancer (dated by TCRdb to the late 2010s). Background for the entire study: All patients started therapy in the mid-2010s and received atezolizumab 1,200 mg intravenously every 3 weeks. About 85% of the roughly 29 patients were identified as males with urothelial cancer of bladder origin, and a prior smoking history was reported by 18 of 29 patients. Patients had an ECOG performance status of 0 or 1 and had received between 0 and 3 prior chemotherapy regimens. Blood samples were analyzed 3 weeks after the start of treatment (second dose) and 6 weeks after the start of treatment. Blood samples yielded a median of about 150,000 T cells and roughly 83,000 unique TCRs, with median clonality roughly 0.085. An exploratory multi-omic analysis was conducted of the somatic, immune and clinical correlates of response to PD-L1 blockade with atezolizumab in urothelial cancer. Pretreatment tumor samples and matched peripheral blood, collected serially before and after atezolizumab treatment, underwent TCR sequencing. Durable clinical benefit was defined as a progression-free survival longer than 6 months, and TCR features were additionally tested against progression-free survival and overall survival. Whole exome sequencing and RNA sequencing of pretreatment tumors were performed alongside TCR sequencing in the same patients. Roughly 10 patients reached durable clinical benefit, while 20 patients did not. Some 30 patients had pretreatment blood TCR-seq, some 25 had at least one posttreatment blood collection, and some 25 had tumor TCR-seq.

Each PCR received spiked-in synthetic TCR analog templates so that absolute template abundance could be estimated from read counts. Using the immunoSEQ assay, TCRbeta CDR3 regions were amplified from genomic DNA with bias-controlled V and J gene primers. Sequencing of rearranged TCRbeta segments was performed at approximately 20X coverage. As for the original processing: Sequencing errors were corrected by clustering and CDR3s were annotated against IMGT to assign V, D and J genes. Out-of-frame and stop-codon sequences were excluded, and only productive TCRbeta rearrangements were used in downstream analyses. To compute clonality, Shannon entropy was normalized by the log of the number of unique productive sequences and then subtracted from one. Clones differing between time points or between blood and tumor were identified using Fisher's exact test with Benjamini-Hochberg correction, with an adjusted p below 0.01 applied as the threshold. TCRdb took this table from immuneACCESS and kept in-frame rearrangements with V and J called. Such tables lack part of the clones; where checked against another copy, unresolved V genes explain under half of the gap, and the rest is unexplained. For V, J and clone size, that table is used; D and trimming come from the DNA. The sample table records about 90,000 clones; approximately 87% of these occur just once. The ten top clones hold about 8.4% of the sample.

Looking up the germline V gene yields CDR1 MNHEY and CDR2 SVGAGI. The CDR3 sequence holds 16 residues, the cysteine and phenylalanine included. The sequence is cut down to CDR3 DNA, 48 bases in frame from base 1. V is cut back by 0 bases and J by 9 bases, with 10 bases in the junction unmatched. On this clone itself: The target of this receptor is not known. Per-base quality was not reported, and no clone a single base away is much larger than it.

The time point label of this sample denotes: peripheral blood 6 weeks after treatment start. A total of around 30 patients with locally advanced or metastatic urothelial carcinoma, treated at Memorial Sloan Kettering on a trial protocol, made up the cohort. Peripheral blood mononuclear cells were collected pretreatment and during treatment, at between 1 and 8 total time points per patient. The Qiagen DNeasy Blood extraction kit was used to purify genomic DNA from total PBMCs and tumor samples. PBMCs were collected pretreatment and during treatment, and were isolated and stored as previously described. Study-wide conclusions, independent of this receptor: Improved progression-free and overall survival was found to be associated with pretreatment peripheral blood TCR clonality below the median. At 3 weeks after the start of treatment, tumor-associated TCR clones in peripheral blood had expanded more in patients with durable benefit (n of about 22, p = 0.022). Because the sample size was small (n of about 30) and many exploratory analyses were performed, the results are intended to be hypothesis-generating.

This clonotype was sampled from a man in his 70s with urothelial cancer. Sample: PBMCs, taken around atezolizumab (anti-PD-L1) treatment. This chain joins TRBV6-5 to TRBJ2-7; 11 bases in the middle match TRBD2. The CDR3 has the sequence CASSYSKSGTSGRQYF. DNA sequence: TGTGCCAGCAGTTACTCGAAATCCGGGACTAGCGGACGGCAGTACTTC.